The 27 T cell receptor beta chains given below trace back to one sample, sequenced in a study of blood T cell repertoires in COVID-19. TCRdb's table, derived via immunoSEQ multiplex PCR, lists solely in-frame clones and lacks some. The table includes nearly 350,000 clones, around 91% detected once. The sample comprised peripheral blood. Receptors originate from a woman between 18 and 30 years old who had recovered from COVID-19.

This clone showed up just once. The CDR3 here is CSVEKALAETTDTQYF. CDR3 nucleotides: TGCAGCGTGGAAAAGGCATTAGCGGAGACCACAGATACGCAGTATTTT. J is TRBJ2-3 and V is TRBV29-1; TRBD2 is a possible D gene (6 bases). Germline V gene sequence: CDR1 SQVTM, CDR2 ANQGSEA. Trimming stripped 6 bases from V and 2 bases from J, with 21 bases between. CDR3 length equals 16 residues.

The chain couples TRBV2 to TRBJ2-7; D is uncertain. V was trimmed by 4 bases and J by 7 bases, leaving 11 bases between them. Per germline, CDR1 SNHLY and CDR2 FYNNEI. The CDR3 runs 12 residues. CDR3 protein: CASSGGFWEQYV. The CDR3 nucleotides read TGTGCCAGCAGTGGAGGTTTCTGGGAGCAGTACGTC.

V is TRBV30 and J is TRBJ1-2; unclear D gene. The germline V gene encodes CDR1 GTSNPN and CDR2 SVGIG (reference sequence). The CDR3 extends over 13 amino acids. The V gene lost 0 bases and the J gene lost 4 bases, with 9 bases spanning the gap. CDR3 sequence reads: CAWSVRTGYGYTF. The DNA of the CDR3 is TGTGCCTGGAGTGTACGGACTGGCTATGGCTACACCTTC.

This chain links TRBV5-6 with TRBJ2-7, with D uncertain. V lost 0 bases to trimming and J lost 2 bases, with 9 bases between them. The CDR3 loop spans 14 amino acids. The germline V gene encodes CDR1 SGHDT and CDR2 YYEEEE. The CDR3 coding sequence is TGTGCCAGCAGCTTGGTCGCCTACGCCTACGAGCAGTACGTC. It encodes CASSLVAYAYEQYV.

This chain's CDR3 is CATGGTSGRGEQFF. The CDR3 DNA is TGTGCCACGGGGGGGACTAGCGGGAGAGGTGAGCAGTTCTTC. The V gene is TRBV10-3, the J gene TRBJ2-1; 14 positions match TRBD2. The CDR3 runs 14 residues. The J segment lost 9 bases and the V segment lost 10 bases, leaving 8 bases of the junction unmatched. Germline V lookup: CDR1 ENHRY, CDR2 SYGVKD.

The J gene is TRBJ2-1, the V gene TRBV19; TRBD1 might be the D (5 bases). The V and J ends lost 4 bases and 6 bases respectively, with 22 bases between them. Per germline, CDR1 LNHDA and CDR2 SQIVND (reference sequence). CDR3 length: 17 amino acids. The CDR3: CASSTTQGIGYGNEQFF. As DNA, the CDR3 is TGTGCCAGTAGTACTACCCAGGGTATAGGGTACGGCAATGAGCAGTTCTTC.

The J gene is TRBJ1-5, the V gene TRBV6-2 or TRBV6-3, with unresolved D. The CDR3 has 15 residues. The V and J ends lost 3 bases and 5 bases respectively, with 14 bases between them. Germline V lookup: CDR1 MNHEY, CDR2 SVGEGT. The CDR3 reads CASSYRVGGHQPQHF. Here the CDR3 DNA reads TGTGCCAGCAGTTATCGGGTTGGTGGCCATCAGCCCCAGCATTTT.

V gene TRBV7-9 combines with J gene TRBJ2-2; 10 bases are shared with TRBD2. V was pared by 5 bases and J by 6 bases, with 6 bases of the junction left unmatched. This CDR3 has 15 amino acids. The germline CDR1 and CDR2 sequences are SEHNR and FQNEAQ (reference sequence). CDR3 nucleotide sequence: TGTGCCAGCAGCGAAGCGGGAGGGTTTCCCGGGGAGCTGTTTTTT. Protein: CASSEAGGFPGELFF.

This chain connects TRBV20-1 to TRBJ1-5; a possible D gene is TRBD1 (6 bases). The length of the CDR3 is 16 residues. Trimming cost V 3 bases and J 6 bases, with 21 bases left between them. Per germline, CDR1 DFQATT and CDR2 SNEGSKA (reference sequence). CDR3 in amino acids: CSASYRQGKLSQPQHF. The CDR3 bases are TGCAGTGCTAGTTATCGTCAGGGGAAGTTAAGTCAGCCCCAGCATTTT.

This chain connects TRBV29-1 to TRBJ2-5, with TRBD2 matching over 11 bases. V dropped 4 bases and J dropped 5; count of bases not matched to a gene: 6. Germline values: CDR1 SQVTM, CDR2 ANQGSEA. The CDR3 has 14 residues. The CDR3 sequence: CSVGIAGGRETQYF. The CDR3 DNA is TGCAGCGTTGGAATAGCGGGAGGGAGGGAGACCCAGTACTTC.

The rearrangement joins TRBV28 to TRBJ2-1, with 12 bases matching TRBD2. Germline values: CDR1 MDHEN, CDR2 SYDVKM. Losses at the gene ends were 4 bases for V and 9 bases for J; bases not matched to a gene: 4. This CDR3 is built from 14 residues. The CDR3 sequence is CASSSGTSGREQFF. The CDR3 region has the DNA TGTGCCAGCAGTTCCGGGACTAGCGGGCGTGAGCAGTTCTTC.

The rearrangement uses TRBV7-2 and TRBJ2-2; no clear D gene. From germline, CDR1 is SGHTA and CDR2 FQGNSA. The CDR3 loop spans 13 amino acids. V lost 5 bases to trimming and J lost 1 base, with 5 bases between them. DNA for the CDR3: TGTGCCAGCAGCCTTAAGAACACCGGGGAGCTGTTTTTT. This encodes CASSLKNTGELFF.

This clone appeared once. This rearrangement joins TRBV5-8 to TRBJ2-2, with a tentative D call TRBD2 (5 bases). This CDR3 comprises 14 residues. Germline V gene sequence: CDR1 SGHTS, CDR2 YDEGEE. Trimming left V 4 bases short and J 3 bases short, with 10 bases between. The chain's CDR3 is CASSVGDYTGELFF. For the CDR3, the DNA is TGTGCCAGCAGCGTCGGGGATTACACCGGGGAGCTGTTTTTT.

The rearrangement uses TRBV18 and TRBJ1-4; weak D call: TRBD1 (6 bases). V lost 2 bases and J lost 4, with 14 bases in between. CDR3 length: 16 amino acids. The germline CDR1 and CDR2 sequences are KGHSH and LQKENI. The CDR3 DNA follows: TGTGCCAGCTCACCAAGACACGGACAGAATAATGAAAAACTGTTTTTT. It specifies CASSPRHGQNNEKLFF.

This clone is a singleton in its sample. The chain has TRBV11-2 and TRBJ1-5; 9 nucleotides agree with TRBD1. Looked up from germline, CDR1 is SGHAT and CDR2 is FQNNGV. The length of the CDR3 is 16 residues. The J segment lost 2 bases and the V segment lost 1 base, leaving 3 bases of the junction unmatched. The CDR3 DNA sequence: TGTGCCAGCAGCTTAGTAGGGACAGGGCGCAATCAGCCCCAGCATTTT. Translation: CASSLVGTGRNQPQHF.

This clone is a singleton in its sample. This sequence joins TRBV6-1 and TRBJ2-3; D uncertain. Between the trimmed V and J ends, which lost 0 bases and 6 bases, there was a span of 10 bases. The CDR3 runs to 14 residues. Germline lookup yields CDR1 MNHNS and CDR2 SASEGT. CDR3 amino acids: CASSEAREADTQYF. As DNA, the CDR3 is TGTGCCAGCAGTGAAGCTCGTGAGGCTGATACGCAGTATTTT.

This chain joins TRBV7-6 and TRBJ1-1; 10 nucleotides align to TRBD1. Trimming removed 5 bases from V and 3 bases from J; junction bases left unmatched: 9. In germline, CDR1 is SGHVS, CDR2 FNYEAQ. The CDR3 has 16 residues. CDR3 nucleotide sequence: TGTGCCAGCAGCCCAGGGGGACAGGGGAGATACACTGAAGCTTTCTTT. Amino acid sequence: CASSPGGQGRYTEAFF.

The V and J genes are TRBV29-1 and TRBJ2-1; 10 bases are a match to TRBD1. J lost 7 bases, V lost 0 bases, and 21 bases had no gene match. The germline V gene has CDR1 SQVTM and CDR2 ANQGSEA. The CDR3 loop spans 20 amino acids. For the CDR3, the DNA is TGCAGCGTTGAAGAGATCGCTGGGACAGGGGCCTTCTCGGCGATTAATGAGCAGTTCTTC. Amino acids: CSVEEIAGTGAFSAINEQFF.

The chain uses TRBV27 and TRBJ1-6, with 7 bases identical to TRBD1. Germline CDR1 reads MNHEY; CDR2 reads SMNVEV (reference sequence). The CDR3 extends over 14 amino acids. The J segment lost 9 bases and the V segment lost 3 bases, leaving 5 bases of the junction unmatched. The CDR3 is CASSFQGVRSPLHF. For the CDR3, the DNA is TGTGCCAGCAGTTTTCAGGGGGTACGTTCACCCCTCCACTTT.

DNA for the CDR3: TGTGCCAGTAGTAGGGGACTAGCGGGAGGGCCGGGCACAGATACGCAGTATTTT. Translation: CASSRGLAGGPGTDTQYF. The chain recombines TRBV19 with TRBJ2-3; 16 bases agree with TRBD2. Per the germline V gene, CDR1 is LNHDA and CDR2 is SQIVND (reference sequence). V was clipped by 4 bases and J by 1 base; unmatched bases: 5. CDR3 length equals 18 residues.

The chain joins TRBV27 to TRBJ2-7; 8 bases agree with TRBD1. The CDR3 is 18 amino acids. Trimming at V came to 6 bases and at J to 3 bases, leaving 19 bases not matched to a gene. CDR1 and CDR2 (germline): MNHEY, SMNVEV (reference sequence). CDR3 sequence reads: CASSREIQGVRTVYEQYV. The CDR3 DNA reads as TGTGCCAGCAGCCGGGAAATACAGGGGGTAAGAACGGTCTACGAGCAGTACGTC.

V is TRBV6-5 and J is TRBJ1-6, with no clear D. In germline, CDR1 is MNHEY, CDR2 SVGAGI. Trimming left V 7 bases short and J 4 bases short, with 11 bases between. The CDR3 is 14 amino acids. The CDR3 reads CASTRSGYNSPLHF. The CDR3 DNA follows: TGTGCCAGCACCCGATCGGGTTATAATTCACCCCTCCACTTT.

The V call is TRBV5-1, the J call TRBJ1-1, with D maybe TRBD1 (6 bases). The CDR3 covers 14 residues. The germline V gene encodes CDR1 SGHRS and CDR2 YFSETQ. V lost 3 bases to trimming and J lost 4 bases, with 13 bases between them. The CDR3 loop is CASSYGTGSTEAFF. The CDR3 DNA is TGCGCCAGCAGCTACGGTACAGGGTCCACTGAAGCTTTCTTT.

The chain links TRBV7-6 to TRBJ2-3; a weak D match, TRBD2 (5 bases). This CDR3 spans 17 amino acids. Trimming removed 2 bases from V and 6 bases from J, with 21 bases in between. The germline CDR1 and CDR2 sequences are SGHVS and FNYEAQ. CDR3 region: CASSLRTLREIPDTQYF. The CDR3 bases are TGTGCCAGCAGCTTAAGGACTCTGAGGGAGATTCCGGATACGCAGTATTTT.

Regarding this clone: The junction and the germline gene differ at one end; a read error may be behind it. The V call is TRBV10-3, the J call TRBJ2-1; 8 positions match TRBD1. This CDR3 comprises 11 residues. Per the germline V gene, CDR1 is ENHRY and CDR2 is SYGVKD. The CDR3 nucleotides are TGTGCCATCAGTGAACCGGGACAGGTAATCTTC. This codes for CAISEPGQVIF.

This clone was found once. This chain links TRBV29-1 with TRBJ2-1; 13 bases map to TRBD2. The CDR3 has 14 amino acids. Germline values: CDR1 SQVTM, CDR2 ANQGSEA. The ends lost 6 bases at V and 5 bases at J; junction bases unmatched: 4. CDR3 sequence (DNA): TGCAGCGTGAAGGGGACTAGCGGGAACAATGAGCAGTTCTTC. Encoded protein: CSVKGTSGNNEQFF.

The V call is TRBV13, the J call TRBJ1-2; D ambiguous. The CDR3 sequence is 14 residues long. V was clipped by 0 bases and J by 7 bases, with 12 bases between them. Germline CDR1 is PRHDT and CDR2 is FYEKMQ (reference sequence). CDR3 nucleotides: TGTGCCAGCAGCTTAGGTTTTGAGAGGAGTGGCTACACCTTC. Amino acids: CASSLGFERSGYTF.